This TCR beta chain was observed in a study of brain metastases from non-small cell lung cancer. The assay was immunoSEQ multiplex PCR, and TCRdb's table has in-frame clones only and misses some. Of 2,800 or so clones in the sample, roughly four fifths were seen once. About this clone itself: Its antigen remains unknown.

Study results and limitations: Brain metastases shared most TCR repertoire with primaries, with sparse T cells. T-cell infiltration was lower in brain metastases than primaries (P < 0.001). In about 62% of brain metastases, T-cell clones were expanded compared with matched primary tumors.

Trimming took 0 bases from V and 3 from J; bases not matched to a gene: 4. CDR1 is SGHRS and CDR2 is YFSETQ in the germline V gene. The CDR3 runs 15 residues. The chain has TRBV5-1 and TRBJ2-7; TRBD1 matches at 9 bases. The sequence came from a donor over 35 with non-small cell lung cancer. Sequences were obtained from primary lung tumor tissue. The CDR3 DNA follows: TGCGCCAGCAGCTTGGGGGACAGGGAGGTCTACGAGCAGTACTTC. Translating it yields CASSLGDREVYEQYF.